This T cell receptor beta chain was profiled in a study of T cells in women clearing cervical HPV infection. Study-wide background: Cases were women with histologically confirmed HPV16-related CIN3 or worse, including a couple of invasive cancers. Case blood was drawn when the lesion was first found; control blood after infection became undetectable. Cases' blood sampling followed lesion detection by median about 150 days (90 to 200).

Points on this clone: Its specificity is not known. The read stops 3 residues short of the end of the CDR3; the missing end is completed from the germline J gene.

Notes on the study in general: Combining TCR richness with V gene abundances gave approximately 0.8 AUC.

The assay was immunoSEQ multiplex PCR, and TCRdb's table has in-frame clones only and misses some. This table holds roughly 22,000 clones. Per the germline V gene, CDR1 is GTSNPN and CDR2 is SVGIG (reference sequence). Trimming removed 1 base from V and 5 bases from J; junction bases left unmatched: 1. CDR3 length: 13 amino acids. The chain carries TRBV30 and TRBJ1-4; TRBD1 matches at 7 bases. The sequence was collected from a woman aged 18-70 years with a cervical HPV16 infection that either progressed to CIN3+ or cleared (not recorded which). The sequencing sample was made of blood buffy coat. The CDR3 bases that were read are TGTGCCTGGAGTGGCAGGGGGAATGAAAAA. The encoded protein is CAWSGRGNEK. The whole CDR3 sequence is CAWSGRGNEKLFF. Based on the CDR3 plus reference TRBV30 and TRBJ1-4, the full variable domain is SQTIHQWPATLVQPVGSPLSLECTVEGTSNPNLYWYRQAAGRGLQLLFYSVGIGQISSEVPQNLSASRPQDRQFILSSKKLLLSDSGFYLCAWSGRGNEKLFFGSGTQLSVL.